Each of the 24 T cell receptor beta chains below was sequenced from the same sample in a study of T cell responses to AZD1222 COVID-19 vaccine. Measured with immunoSEQ multiplex PCR; TCRdb has only the in-frame clones, and not every one. The sample has 140,000 to 150,000 clones, around 89% seen once. Sequenced material: peripheral blood, taken on day 0 of AZD1222 vaccination. The receptors were sampled from an adult in good health.

The V gene is TRBV12-2, the J gene TRBJ2-5; TRBD2, as called in the table, went unchecked against the DNA. TRBV12-2 is described as a pseudogene. CDR3 length equals 16 residues. The CDR3 DNA follows: TGTGCAAGTCGTTTGACTCTAGCGGCCCGTAGGGAGACCCAGTACTTC. This translates into CASRLTLAARRETQYF.

The rearrangement links TRBV28 to TRBJ1-3; 7 bases fit TRBD1. The CDR3 totals 14 residues. J was trimmed by 4 bases and V by 3 bases; bases with no gene match: 3. Germline V gives CDR1 MDHEN, CDR2 SYDVKM. CDR3 in amino acids: CASSLGQSGNTIYF. For the CDR3, the DNA is TGTGCCAGCAGTTTGGGACAGAGCGGAAACACCATATATTTT.

V gene TRBV18 combines with J gene TRBJ2-3; D gene unclear. The CDR3 loop spans 15 amino acids. With 1 base removed from V and 1 base from J, the gap between germline ends came to 9 bases. Germline loops: CDR1 KGHSH, CDR2 LQKENI. In nucleotides, the CDR3 is TGTGCCAGCTCACCACAGAGTGGCGGCACAGATACGCAGTATTTT. It translates to CASSPQSGGTDTQYF.

The gene calls are TRBV5-1 and TRBJ2-7; 9 bases agree with TRBD1. Per germline, CDR1 SGHRS and CDR2 YFSETQ. The CDR3 extends over 16 amino acids. The J segment lost 2 bases and the V segment lost 4 bases, leaving 10 bases of the junction unmatched. The CDR3 spells CASSTELGQGPYEQYF. DNA of the CDR3: TGCGCCAGCAGCACAGAATTGGGACAGGGTCCCTACGAGCAGTACTTC. Together with reference TRBV5-1 and TRBJ2-7, the CDR3 gives the full variable domain: KAGVTQTPRYLIKTRGQQVTLSCSPISGHRSVSWYQQTPGQGLQFLFEYFSETQRNKGNFPGRFSGRQFSNSRSEMNVSTLELGDSALYLCASSTELGQGPYEQYFGPGTRLTVT.

The chain combines TRBV5-1 with TRBJ1-5, with unresolved D. With 1 base removed from V and 6 bases from J, the gap between germline ends came to 8 bases. CDR3 length: 13 amino acids. Germline values: CDR1 SGHRS, CDR2 YFSETQ. The CDR3 protein is CASSLSVAQPQHF. The CDR3 DNA reads TGCGCCAGCAGCTTGTCGGTGGCTCAGCCCCAGCATTTT.

In its sample, this clone was seen once. J is TRBJ2-7 and V is TRBV3-1 (or the pseudogene TRBV3-2); D is ambiguous. CDR3 length: 17 amino acids. V was pared by 0 bases and J by 0 bases, with 15 bases between. The germline CDR1 and CDR2 sequences are LGHDT and YNNKEL (reference sequence). The CDR3 DNA follows: TGTGCCAGCAGCCAAGATCAAACAGCGTTACGCTCCTACGAGCAGTACTTC. This sequence encodes CASSQDQTALRSYEQYF.

This chain connects TRBV6-5 to TRBJ2-7, with TRBD1 matching over 9 bases. The CDR3 is 15 amino acids. The trim removed 0 bases at V and 0 bases at J, leaving 0 bases unmatched. Germline loops: CDR1 MNHEY, CDR2 SVGAGI. The CDR3 DNA reads as TGTGCCAGCAGTTACTCGGGACAGGGCTCCTACGAGCAGTACTTC. It is translated as CASSYSGQGSYEQYF.

V usage is TRBV19 and J usage is TRBJ2-3, with D uncertain. This CDR3 has 15 residues. CDR1 and CDR2 from the germline V gene are LNHDA and SQIVND (reference sequence). V was clipped by 5 bases and J by 1 base, with 13 bases between them. The CDR3 is CASSDLGGGTDTQYF. In DNA, the CDR3 is TGTGCCAGTAGTGATCTGGGCGGTGGCACAGATACGCAGTATTTT.

V is TRBV3-1 (or the pseudogene TRBV3-2) and J is TRBJ1-2; no clear D gene. The CDR3 is 16 amino acids. V was cut by 4 bases and J by 6 bases, with 21 bases left in between. Germline CDR1 reads LGHDT; CDR2 reads YNNKEL (reference sequence). CDR3 sequence (DNA): TGTGCCAGCAGCCCCGCCGGAGAGGGTTTGGAGCATGGCTACACCTTC. Its protein is CASSPAGEGLEHGYTF.

V gene TRBV18 combines with J gene TRBJ1-4; 10 nucleotides align to TRBD1. The CDR3 is 17 residues long. The ends lost 4 bases at V and 6 bases at J; junction bases unmatched: 11. In germline, CDR1 is KGHSH, CDR2 LQKENI. DNA of the CDR3: TGTGCCAGCTCACGCTCCTCCCCCGGGACAGGGGATGAAAAACTGTTTTTT. Protein sequence: CASSRSSPGTGDEKLFF.

V gene TRBV28 combines with J gene TRBJ1-6; D is uncertain. Trimming cost V 6 bases and J 14 bases, with 17 bases left between them. This CDR3 comprises 13 residues. Per the germline V gene, CDR1 is MDHEN and CDR2 is SYDVKM. The CDR3 DNA sequence: TGTGCCAGCAGCCTTCCCCTTCGGTCGGCCCTCCACTTT. Its translation: CASSLPLRSALHF. Using reference TRBV28 and TRBJ1-6 for the parts outside the CDR3, the full variable domain is DVKVTQSSRYLVKRTGEKVFLECVQDMDHENMFWYRQDPGLGLRLIYFSYDVKMKEKGDIPEGYSVSREKKERFSLILESASTNQTSMYLCASSLPLRSALHFGNGTRLTVT.

The rearrangement joins TRBV5-1 to TRBJ1-1; 8 bases fit TRBD1. The V gene end was trimmed by 4 bases and the J gene end by 4 bases; junction bases not matched to a gene: 6. The CDR3 consists of 14 residues. The germline V gene encodes CDR1 SGHRS and CDR2 YFSETQ. The CDR3 here is CASSSPGGITEAFF. Here the CDR3 DNA reads TGCGCCAGCAGCAGCCCAGGGGGCATCACTGAAGCTTTCTTT.

The chain joins TRBV7-2 to TRBJ1-2, with 7 nucleotides matching TRBD1. The germline V gene has CDR1 SGHTA and CDR2 FQGNSA. J lost 1 base, V lost 5 bases, and 10 bases had no gene match. The CDR3 is 16 amino acids. CDR3 sequence reads: CASSNQQGRVNYGYTF. The CDR3 nucleotides read TGTGCCAGCAGCAACCAACAGGGGAGAGTTAACTATGGCTACACCTTC.

The sample holds a few counts of this clone. This chain links TRBV18 with TRBJ1-3; D gene unclear. Trimming stripped 2 bases from V and 4 bases from J, with 3 bases between. In germline, CDR1 is KGHSH, CDR2 LQKENI. This CDR3 contains 12 residues. CDR3 loop: CASSPGGNTIYF. The CDR3 DNA is TGTGCCAGCTCACCAGGGGGAAACACCATATATTTT.

The V gene is TRBV7-2, the J gene TRBJ2-6, with 10 nucleotides matching TRBD1. There are 17 residues in the CDR3. Germline CDR1 reads SGHTA; CDR2 reads FQGNSA. The junction had 11 bases not matched to a gene; V was cut back by 3 bases and J by 9 bases. CDR3 residues: CASSLGDRGRSVNVLTF. For the CDR3, the DNA is TGTGCCAGCAGCTTGGGGGACAGGGGCCGCTCGGTCAACGTCCTGACTTTC.

Concerning this clone: Sequence at one end of the junction differs from germline and may be a read error. The chain carries TRBV30 and TRBJ1-4, with D uncertain. The V gene's germline CDR1 is GTSNPN and CDR2 SVGIG (reference sequence). The CDR3 has 13 amino acids. CDR3 DNA: TGTGCCTGGAGTACTCAGGCTGCTGGTTCTCTCATTTTT. It is translated as CAWSTQAAGSLIF.

As DNA, the CDR3 is TGTGCCAGCAGCCAGGCTGGGACAGGGAGCTACGGCTACACCTTC. Its translation is CASSQAGTGSYGYTF. This chain uses TRBV14 with TRBJ1-2, with 9 bases lining up with TRBD1. V gave up 3 bases and J gave up 8 bases; unmatched junction bases: 10. Germline CDR1 is SGHDN and CDR2 is FVKESK. The CDR3 has 15 residues.

The chain employs TRBV11-2 and TRBJ2-6; D might be TRBD1 or TRBD2, each matching 5 bases. From germline, CDR1 is SGHAT and CDR2 FQNNGV. V was clipped by 4 bases and J by 1 base, with 17 bases between them. The CDR3 totals 18 residues. The CDR3 here is CASSSFRGSKSGANVLTF. CDR3 bases: TGTGCCAGCAGCTCATTTCGGGGCAGTAAATCTGGGGCCAACGTCCTGACTTTC.

The chain is built from TRBV29-1 and TRBJ2-7; TRBD1 or TRBD2 may be the D gene (6 bases each). CDR3 length: 12 residues. Germline-derived CDR1 and CDR2 are SQVTM and ANQGSEA. Trimming shortened V by 3 bases and J by 7 bases, and 13 bases separated the two germline ends. The DNA for the CDR3 is TGCAGCGTTGAGGGGGGCGCGGAGGAGCAGTACTTC. This codes for CSVEGGAEEQYF.

This sequence joins TRBV20-1 and TRBJ2-1; maybe TRBD1 (6 bases). V was cut by 1 base and J by 9 bases, with 7 bases left in between. The V gene's germline CDR1 is DFQATT and CDR2 SNEGSKA (reference sequence). The CDR3 spans 11 residues. For the CDR3, the DNA is TGCAGTGCTAGAGGGGGGCTTGAGCAGTTCTTC. Encoded protein: CSARGGLEQFF.

The CDR3 DNA sequence: TGTGCCAGCAGCGTCCAGGCCGGCCTGGGCACTGAAGCTTTCTTT. Protein: CASSVQAGLGTEAFF. V is TRBV9 and J is TRBJ1-1; no clear D gene. The germline V and J ends were trimmed by 2 bases and 4 bases, with 15 bases remaining between them. This CDR3 spans 15 amino acids. Germline loops: CDR1 SGDLS, CDR2 YYNGEE.

This chain joins TRBV7-2 and TRBJ1-2, with D perhaps TRBD1 (5 bases). Trimming shortened V by 0 bases and J by 7 bases, and 18 bases separated the two germline ends. CDR1 is SGHTA and CDR2 is FQGNSA in the germline V gene. This CDR3 contains 16 residues. CDR3 region: CASSLAPGRAGGGYTF. Here the CDR3 DNA reads TGTGCCAGCAGCTTAGCGCCAGGGAGAGCGGGCGGTGGCTACACCTTC. The full variable domain, its missing parts supplied by reference TRBV7-2 and TRBJ1-2, is GAGVSQSPSNKVTEKGKDVELRCDPISGHTALYWYRQSLGQGLEFLIYFQGNSAPDKSGLPSDRFSAERTGGSVSTLTIQRTQQEDSAVYLCASSLAPGRAGGGYTFGSGTRLTVV.

This chain connects TRBV28 to TRBJ2-1; perhaps TRBD1 as D (5 bases). CDR3 length: 16 residues. Germline V gene sequence: CDR1 MDHEN, CDR2 SYDVKM. V gave up 4 bases and J gave up 1 base, with 14 bases separating them. The CDR3 DNA reads TGTGCCAGCAGTTCCCTGGGGCAGGGTTCCTACAATGAGCAGTTCTTC. Protein sequence: CASSSLGQGSYNEQFF.

This clone was picked up one time. This chain connects TRBV28 to TRBJ2-3; D possibly corresponds to TRBD2 (6 bases). Germline V gene lookup returns CDR1 MDHEN and CDR2 SYDVKM. The V end was cut by 3 bases, the J end by 4 bases, with 17 bases between. The CDR3 is 16 amino acids. The CDR3: CASSFPSSGVADTQYF. DNA of the CDR3: TGTGCCAGCAGTTTCCCCTCGTCGGGAGTGGCAGATACGCAGTATTTT.